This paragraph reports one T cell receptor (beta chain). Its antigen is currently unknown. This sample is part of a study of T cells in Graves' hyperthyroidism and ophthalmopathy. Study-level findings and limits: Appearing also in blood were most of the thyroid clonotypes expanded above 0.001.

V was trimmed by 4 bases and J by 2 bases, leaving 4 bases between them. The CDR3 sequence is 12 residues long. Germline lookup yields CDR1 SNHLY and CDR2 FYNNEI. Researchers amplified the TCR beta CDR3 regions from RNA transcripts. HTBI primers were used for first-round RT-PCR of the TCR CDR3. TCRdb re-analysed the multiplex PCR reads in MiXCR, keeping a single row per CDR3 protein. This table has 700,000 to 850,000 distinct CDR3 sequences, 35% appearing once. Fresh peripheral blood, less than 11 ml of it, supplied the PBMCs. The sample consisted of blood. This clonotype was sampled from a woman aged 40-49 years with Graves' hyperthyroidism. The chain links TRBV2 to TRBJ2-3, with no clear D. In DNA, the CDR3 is TGTGCCAGCAGTGGGACCACAGATACGCAGTATTTT. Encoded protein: CASSGTTDTQYF.